These 6 T cell receptor beta chains were all obtained from the same sample, sequenced in a study of cytomegalovirus exposure and HLA in healthy donors. The PCR was carried out with 60 Vbeta primers and 13 Jbeta primers. The table came from immunoSEQ multiplex PCR; TCRdb's copy has only in-frame clones and leaves some out. The sample lists roughly 100,000 clones; around 60% were seen once. Sample: PBMCs. These receptors were collected from a man younger than 45 in good health and CMV-seropositive.

This chain uses TRBV5-6 with TRBJ1-5, with 9 bases matching TRBD1. Trimming cost V 4 bases and J 6 bases; bases outside gene matches: 5. Germline V gene lookup returns CDR1 SGHDT and CDR2 YYEEEE. CDR3 length: 14 residues. As DNA, the CDR3 is TGTGCCAGCAGCGACAGGACAGGGGTTCAGCCCCAGCATTTT. As protein: CASSDRTGVQPQHF.

The chain carries TRBV19 and TRBJ2-5, with D possibly matching TRBD1 (6 bases). Trimming removed 5 bases at V and 3 bases at J, with 10 bases between. Germline CDR1 and CDR2: LNHDA and SQIVND (reference sequence). The CDR3 has 13 residues. This CDR3 is CASSVQGEETQYF. CDR3 DNA: TGTGCCAGTAGTGTACAGGGTGAAGAGACCCAGTACTTC.

The V and J genes are TRBV29-1 and TRBJ1-5; 7 bases match TRBD1. Germline V gene sequence: CDR1 SQVTM, CDR2 ANQGSEA. V lost 6 bases to trimming and J lost 0 bases; unmatched junction nucleotides: 23. This CDR3 contains 20 residues. CDR3 sequence reads: CSVTGKEKLRDRDSNQPQHF. The CDR3 nucleotides are TGCAGCGTGACCGGGAAAGAGAAGCTCCGGGACAGAGATAGCAATCAGCCCCAGCATTTT.

This sequence joins TRBV6-1 and TRBJ2-5; 10 bases align to TRBD2. Near its end, the DNA agrees better with TRBJ2-7, so the J call may be wrong. The CDR3 length is 14 residues. The germline V gene has CDR1 MNHNS and CDR2 SASEGT. The CDR3 protein is CASSDSSGGYEQYF. The DNA for the CDR3 is TGTGCCAGCAGTGACTCTAGCGGGGGTTACGAGCAGTACTTC.

This clone appeared a few times. V and J are TRBV19 and TRBJ2-3; 11 nucleotides agree with TRBD2. Germline-derived CDR1 and CDR2 are LNHDA and SQIVND (reference sequence). J lost 2 bases, V lost 3 bases, and 7 bases had no gene match. The CDR3 has 17 amino acids. The CDR3, as DNA: TGTGCCAGTAGTATTAAACTAGCGGGGGTATACACAGATACGCAGTATTTT. Its protein is CASSIKLAGVYTDTQYF.

V is TRBV6-6 and J is TRBJ1-4; maybe TRBD1 (6 bases). CDR1 is MNHNY and CDR2 is SVGAGI in the germline V gene (reference sequence). Trimming pared 5 bases from V and 8 bases from J, leaving 15 bases between. This CDR3 spans 14 amino acids. CDR3 sequence (DNA): TGTGCCAGCAGTCTTCGACAGGTAGTGGAAAAACTGTTTTTT. It translates to CASSLRQVVEKLFF.